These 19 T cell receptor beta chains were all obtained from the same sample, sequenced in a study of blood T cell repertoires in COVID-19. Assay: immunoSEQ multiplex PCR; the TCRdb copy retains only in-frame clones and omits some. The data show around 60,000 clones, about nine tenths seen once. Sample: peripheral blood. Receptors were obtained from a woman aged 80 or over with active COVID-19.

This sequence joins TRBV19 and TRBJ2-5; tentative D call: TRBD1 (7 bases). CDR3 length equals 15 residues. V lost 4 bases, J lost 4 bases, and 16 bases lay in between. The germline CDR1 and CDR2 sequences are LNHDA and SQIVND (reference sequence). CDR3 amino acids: CASSTQGGGGETQYF. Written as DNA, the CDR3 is TGTGCCAGTAGTACCCAAGGAGGGGGCGGAGAGACCCAGTACTTC.

CDR3 protein: CASKNPGSYNEQFF. The CDR3 DNA sequence: TGCGCCAGCAAGAATCCGGGGTCCTACAATGAGCAGTTCTTC. This chain links TRBV10-2 with TRBJ2-1; D perhaps matches TRBD2 (5 bases). The CDR3 has 14 residues. V gave up 7 bases and J gave up 1 base, with 11 bases separating them. Germline lookup yields CDR1 WSHSY and CDR2 SAAADI.

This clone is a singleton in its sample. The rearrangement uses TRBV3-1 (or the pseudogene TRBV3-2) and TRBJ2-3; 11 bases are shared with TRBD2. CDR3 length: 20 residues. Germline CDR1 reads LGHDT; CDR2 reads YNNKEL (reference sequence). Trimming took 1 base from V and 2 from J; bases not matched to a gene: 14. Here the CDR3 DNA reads TGTGCCAGCAGCCAAGCGGGAGGGGCTAGCGGGAGGTCCAACACAGATACGCAGTATTTT. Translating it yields CASSQAGGASGRSNTDTQYF.

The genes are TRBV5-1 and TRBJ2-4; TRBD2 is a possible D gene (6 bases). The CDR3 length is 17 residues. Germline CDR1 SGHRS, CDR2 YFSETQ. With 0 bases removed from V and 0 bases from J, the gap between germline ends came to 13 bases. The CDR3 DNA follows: TGCGCCAGCAGCTTGGTCCCAGGAGGGCTAGCCAAAAACATTCAGTACTTC. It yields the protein CASSLVPGGLAKNIQYF.

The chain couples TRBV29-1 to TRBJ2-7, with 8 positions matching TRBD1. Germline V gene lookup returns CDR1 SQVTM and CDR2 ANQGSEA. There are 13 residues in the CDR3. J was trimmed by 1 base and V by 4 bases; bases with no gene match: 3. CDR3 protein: CSVARTGSYEQYF. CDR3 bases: TGCAGCGTTGCCCGGACAGGGTCCTACGAGCAGTACTTC.

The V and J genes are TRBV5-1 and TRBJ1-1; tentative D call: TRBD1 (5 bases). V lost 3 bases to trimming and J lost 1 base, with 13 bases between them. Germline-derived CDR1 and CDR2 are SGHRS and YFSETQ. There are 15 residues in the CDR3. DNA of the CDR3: TGCGCCAGCAGCTCTCAGGGAATTGGGAACACTGAAGCTTTCTTT. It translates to CASSSQGIGNTEAFF.

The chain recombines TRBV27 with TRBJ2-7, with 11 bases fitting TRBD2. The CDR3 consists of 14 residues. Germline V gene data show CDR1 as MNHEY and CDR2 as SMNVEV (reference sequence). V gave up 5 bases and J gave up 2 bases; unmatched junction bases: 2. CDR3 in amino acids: CASSTGLAAYEQYF. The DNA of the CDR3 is TGTGCCAGCAGTACGGGACTAGCGGCCTACGAGCAGTACTTC.

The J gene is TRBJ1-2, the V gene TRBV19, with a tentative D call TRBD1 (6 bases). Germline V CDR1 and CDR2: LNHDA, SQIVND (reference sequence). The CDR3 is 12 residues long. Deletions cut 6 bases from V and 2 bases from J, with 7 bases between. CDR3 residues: CASSGQNYGYTF. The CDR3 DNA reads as TGTGCCAGTAGCGGACAGAACTATGGCTACACCTTC.

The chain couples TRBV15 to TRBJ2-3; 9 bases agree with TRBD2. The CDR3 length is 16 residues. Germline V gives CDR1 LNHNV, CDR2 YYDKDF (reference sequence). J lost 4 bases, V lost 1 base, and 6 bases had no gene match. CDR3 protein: CATSRVSGSRSDTQYF. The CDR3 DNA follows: TGTGCCACCAGCAGAGTTAGCGGGAGCAGGTCAGATACGCAGTATTTT.

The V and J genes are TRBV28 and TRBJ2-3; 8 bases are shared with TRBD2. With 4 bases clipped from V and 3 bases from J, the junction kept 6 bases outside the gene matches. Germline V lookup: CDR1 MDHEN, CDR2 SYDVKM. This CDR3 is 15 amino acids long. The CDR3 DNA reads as TGTGCCAGCAGTTACCCAGCGGGGGTTACAGATACGCAGTATTTT. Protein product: CASSYPAGVTDTQYF.

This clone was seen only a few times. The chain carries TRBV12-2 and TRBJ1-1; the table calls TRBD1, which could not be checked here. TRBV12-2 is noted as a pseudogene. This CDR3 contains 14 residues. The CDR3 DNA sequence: TGTGCAAGTCGCTTAAACTTGGGCCTCACTGAAGCTTTCTTT. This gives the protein CASRLNLGLTEAFF.

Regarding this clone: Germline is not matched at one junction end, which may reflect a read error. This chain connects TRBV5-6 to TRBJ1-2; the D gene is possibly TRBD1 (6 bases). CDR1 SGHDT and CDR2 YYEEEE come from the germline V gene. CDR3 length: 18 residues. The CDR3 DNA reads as TGTGCCAGCAGCTTTGGCGGATCTGGGACACTCGGTATAAATGGATACACCTTC. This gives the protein CASSFGGSGTLGINGYTF.

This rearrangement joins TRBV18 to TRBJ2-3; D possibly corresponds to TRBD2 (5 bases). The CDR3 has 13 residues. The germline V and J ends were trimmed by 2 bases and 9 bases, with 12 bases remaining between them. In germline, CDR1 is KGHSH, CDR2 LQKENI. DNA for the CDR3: TGTGCCAGCTCACCAGAGGGTGCGGGCACGCAGTATTTT. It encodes CASSPEGAGTQYF.

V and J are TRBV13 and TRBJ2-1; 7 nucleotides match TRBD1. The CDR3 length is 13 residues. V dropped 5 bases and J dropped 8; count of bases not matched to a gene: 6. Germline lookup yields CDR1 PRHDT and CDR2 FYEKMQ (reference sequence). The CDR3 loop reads CASSTQGPDEQFF. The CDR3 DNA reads TGTGCCAGCAGCACACAGGGGCCGGATGAGCAGTTCTTC.

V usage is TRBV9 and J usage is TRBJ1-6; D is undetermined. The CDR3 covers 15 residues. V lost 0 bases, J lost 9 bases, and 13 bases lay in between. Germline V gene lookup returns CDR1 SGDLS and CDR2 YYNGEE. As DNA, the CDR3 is TGTGCCAGCAGCGTAGTAGAGGGCGGGAGTTCACCCCTCCACTTT. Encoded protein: CASSVVEGGSSPLHF.

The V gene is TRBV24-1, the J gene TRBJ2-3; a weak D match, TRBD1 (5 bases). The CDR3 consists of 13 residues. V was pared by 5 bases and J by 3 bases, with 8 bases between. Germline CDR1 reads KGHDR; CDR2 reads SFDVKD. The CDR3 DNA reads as TGTGCCACCAGTGGCCAGGGAACAGATACGCAGTATTTT. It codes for CATSGQGTDTQYF.

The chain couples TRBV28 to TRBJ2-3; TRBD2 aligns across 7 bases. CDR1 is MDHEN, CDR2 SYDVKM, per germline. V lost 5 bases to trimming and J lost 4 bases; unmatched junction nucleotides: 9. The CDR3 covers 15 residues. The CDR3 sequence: CASSPAGERADTQYF. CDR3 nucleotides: TGTGCCAGCAGTCCCGCGGGAGAAAGGGCAGATACGCAGTATTTT.

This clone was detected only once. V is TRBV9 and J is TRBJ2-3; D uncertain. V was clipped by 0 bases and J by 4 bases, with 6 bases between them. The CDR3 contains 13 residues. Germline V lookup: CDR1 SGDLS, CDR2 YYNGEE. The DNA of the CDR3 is TGTGCCAGCAGCGTAGCTTTCGCAGATACGCAGTATTTT. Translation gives CASSVAFADTQYF.

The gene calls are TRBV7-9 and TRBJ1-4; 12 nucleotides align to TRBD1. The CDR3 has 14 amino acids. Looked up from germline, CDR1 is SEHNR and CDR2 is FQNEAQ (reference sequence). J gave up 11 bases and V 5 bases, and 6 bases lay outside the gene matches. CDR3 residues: CASSLGQGAAKLFF. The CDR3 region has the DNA TGTGCCAGCAGCCTGGGACAGGGGGCTGCTAAACTGTTTTTT.